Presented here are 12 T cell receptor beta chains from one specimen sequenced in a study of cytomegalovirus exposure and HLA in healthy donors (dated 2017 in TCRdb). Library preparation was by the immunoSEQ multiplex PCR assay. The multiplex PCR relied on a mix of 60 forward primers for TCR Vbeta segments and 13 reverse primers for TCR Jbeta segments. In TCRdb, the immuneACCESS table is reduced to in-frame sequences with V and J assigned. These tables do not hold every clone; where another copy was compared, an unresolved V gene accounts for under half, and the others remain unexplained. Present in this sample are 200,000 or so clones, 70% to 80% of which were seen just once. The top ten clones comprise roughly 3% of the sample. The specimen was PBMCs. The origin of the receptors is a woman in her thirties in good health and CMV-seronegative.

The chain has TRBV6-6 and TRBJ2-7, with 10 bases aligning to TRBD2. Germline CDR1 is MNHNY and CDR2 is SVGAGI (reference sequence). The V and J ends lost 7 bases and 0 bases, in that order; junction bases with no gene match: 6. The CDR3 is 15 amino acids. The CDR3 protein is CASISGTSDSYEQYF. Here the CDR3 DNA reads TGTGCCAGCATCTCCGGGACTAGCGACTCCTACGAGCAGTACTTC.

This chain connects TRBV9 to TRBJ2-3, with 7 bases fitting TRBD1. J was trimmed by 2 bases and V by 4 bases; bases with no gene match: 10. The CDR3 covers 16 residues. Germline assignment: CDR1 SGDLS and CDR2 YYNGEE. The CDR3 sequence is CASSPLVGGLTDTQYF. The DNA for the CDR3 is TGTGCCAGCAGCCCTTTAGTAGGGGGCCTCACAGATACGCAGTATTTT.

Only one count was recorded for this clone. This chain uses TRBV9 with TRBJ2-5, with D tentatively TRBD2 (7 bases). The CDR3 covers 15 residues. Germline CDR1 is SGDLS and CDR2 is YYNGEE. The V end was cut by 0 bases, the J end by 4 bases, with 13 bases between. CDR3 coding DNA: TGTGCCAGCAGCGTAGGAGGGGGGGCCCGAGAGACCCAGTACTTC. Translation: CASSVGGGARETQYF.

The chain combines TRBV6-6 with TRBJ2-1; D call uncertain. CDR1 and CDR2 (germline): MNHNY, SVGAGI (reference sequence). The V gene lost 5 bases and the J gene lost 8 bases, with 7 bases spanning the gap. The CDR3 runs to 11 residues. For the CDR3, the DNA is TGTGCCAGCAGTCCCCGAGATGAGCAGTTCTTC. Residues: CASSPRDEQFF.

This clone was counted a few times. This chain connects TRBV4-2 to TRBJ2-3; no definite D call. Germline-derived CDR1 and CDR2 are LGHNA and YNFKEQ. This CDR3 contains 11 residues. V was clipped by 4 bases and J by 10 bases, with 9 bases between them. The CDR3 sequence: CASSLVNSQYF. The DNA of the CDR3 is TGTGCCAGCAGCCTCGTGAACTCGCAGTATTTT.

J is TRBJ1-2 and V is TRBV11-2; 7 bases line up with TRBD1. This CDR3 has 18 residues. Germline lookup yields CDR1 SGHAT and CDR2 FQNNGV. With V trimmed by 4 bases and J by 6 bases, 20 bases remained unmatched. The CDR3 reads CASSYPLGGQSTNDGYTF. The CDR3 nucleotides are TGTGCCAGCAGCTACCCCTTGGGGGGACAGTCAACCAATGATGGCTACACCTTC.

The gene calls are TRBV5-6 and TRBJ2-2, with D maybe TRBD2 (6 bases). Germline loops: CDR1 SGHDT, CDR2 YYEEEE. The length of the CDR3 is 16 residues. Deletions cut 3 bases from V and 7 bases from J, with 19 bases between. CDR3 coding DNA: TGTGCCAGCAGCTCCTTGATAGCGGAGGGGATCGGGGAGCTGTTTTTT. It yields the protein CASSSLIAEGIGELFF.

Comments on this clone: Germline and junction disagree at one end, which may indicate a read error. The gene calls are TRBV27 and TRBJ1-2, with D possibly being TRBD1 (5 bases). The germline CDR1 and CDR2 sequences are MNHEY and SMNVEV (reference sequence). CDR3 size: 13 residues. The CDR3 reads CASSPRGFYGYPF. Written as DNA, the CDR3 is TGTGCCAGCAGTCCAAGGGGTTTCTATGGCTACCCCTTC.

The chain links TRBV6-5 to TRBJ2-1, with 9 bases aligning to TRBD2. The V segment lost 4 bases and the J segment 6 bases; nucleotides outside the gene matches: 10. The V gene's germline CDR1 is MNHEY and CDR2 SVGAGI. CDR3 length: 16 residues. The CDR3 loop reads CASSFVSGSVGNEQFF. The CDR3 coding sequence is TGTGCCAGCAGTTTCGTTAGCGGGAGTGTGGGCAATGAGCAGTTCTTC.

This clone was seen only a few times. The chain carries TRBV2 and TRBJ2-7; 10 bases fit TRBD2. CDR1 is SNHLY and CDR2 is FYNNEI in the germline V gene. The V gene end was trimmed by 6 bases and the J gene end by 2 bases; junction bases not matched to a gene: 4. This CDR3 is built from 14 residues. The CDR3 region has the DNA TGTGCCAGCAGCGGGACTAGCGTGACCTACGAGCAGTACTTC. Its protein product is CASSGTSVTYEQYF.

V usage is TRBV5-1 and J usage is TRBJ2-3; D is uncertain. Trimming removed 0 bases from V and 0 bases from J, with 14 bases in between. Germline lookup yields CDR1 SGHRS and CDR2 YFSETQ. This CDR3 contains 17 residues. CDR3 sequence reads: CASSLASSAGSTDTQYF. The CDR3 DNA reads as TGCGCCAGCAGCTTGGCATCAAGTGCCGGTAGCACAGATACGCAGTATTTT.

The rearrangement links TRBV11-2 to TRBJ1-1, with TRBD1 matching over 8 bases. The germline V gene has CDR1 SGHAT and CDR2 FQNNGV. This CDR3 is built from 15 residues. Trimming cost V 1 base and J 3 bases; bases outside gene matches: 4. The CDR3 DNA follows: TGTGCCAGCAGCTTAGGGACAGGGTCCTACACTGAAGCTTTCTTT. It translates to CASSLGTGSYTEAFF. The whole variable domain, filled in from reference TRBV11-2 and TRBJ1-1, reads EAGVAQSPRYKIIEKRQSVAFWCNPISGHATLYWYQQILGQGPKLLIQFQNNGVVDDSQLPKDRFSAERLKGVDSTLKIQPAKLEDSAVYLCASSLGTGSYTEAFFGQGTRLTVV.